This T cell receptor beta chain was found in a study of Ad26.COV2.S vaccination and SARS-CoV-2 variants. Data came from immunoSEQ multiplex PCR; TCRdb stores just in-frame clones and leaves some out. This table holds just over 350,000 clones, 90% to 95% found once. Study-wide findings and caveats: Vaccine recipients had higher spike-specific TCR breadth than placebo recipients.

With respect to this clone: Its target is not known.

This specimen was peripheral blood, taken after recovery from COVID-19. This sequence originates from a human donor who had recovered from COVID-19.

As DNA, the CDR3 is TGTGCCAGTAGCCTTCCCGGGGAGGATACGCAGTATTTT. Translated: CASSLPGEDTQYF. V and J are TRBV19 and TRBJ2-3, with D perhaps matching TRBD2 (5 bases). Per germline, CDR1 LNHDA and CDR2 SQIVND (reference sequence). This CDR3 comprises 13 residues. The germline V and J ends were trimmed by 6 bases and 6 bases, with 13 bases remaining between them.